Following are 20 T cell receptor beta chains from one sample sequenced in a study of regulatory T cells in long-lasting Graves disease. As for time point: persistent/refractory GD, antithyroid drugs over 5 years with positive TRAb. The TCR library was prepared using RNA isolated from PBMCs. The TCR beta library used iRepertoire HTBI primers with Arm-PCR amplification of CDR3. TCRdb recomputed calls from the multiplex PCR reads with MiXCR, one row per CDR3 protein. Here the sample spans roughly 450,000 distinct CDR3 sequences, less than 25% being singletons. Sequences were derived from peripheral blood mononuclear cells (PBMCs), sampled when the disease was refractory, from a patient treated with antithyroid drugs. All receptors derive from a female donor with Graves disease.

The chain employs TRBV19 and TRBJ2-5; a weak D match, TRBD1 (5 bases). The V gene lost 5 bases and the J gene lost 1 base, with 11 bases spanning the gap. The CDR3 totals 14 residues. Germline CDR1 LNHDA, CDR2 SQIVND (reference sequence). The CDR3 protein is CASSPGYGQETQYF. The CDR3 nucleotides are TGTGCCAGTAGTCCAGGGTATGGCCAAGAGACCCAGTACTTC.

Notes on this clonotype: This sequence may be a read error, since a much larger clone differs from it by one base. In DNA form, the CDR3 reads TGCAGCGCTGAAGGCCCTCCCGGGTGGGGCTCCTATAATTCACCCCTCCACTTT. It is translated as CSAEGPPGWGSYNSPLHF. The chain has TRBV29-1 and TRBJ1-6; D is uncertain. This CDR3 spans 18 amino acids. Germline V lookup: CDR1 SQVTM, CDR2 ANQGSEA.

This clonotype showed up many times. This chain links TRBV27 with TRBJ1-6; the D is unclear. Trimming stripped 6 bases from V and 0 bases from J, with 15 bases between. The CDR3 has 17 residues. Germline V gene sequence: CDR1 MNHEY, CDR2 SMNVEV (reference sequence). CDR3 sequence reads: CASSSVSGPSYNSPLHF. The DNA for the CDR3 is TGTGCCAGCAGCTCCGTGTCGGGTCCCTCCTATAATTCACCCCTCCACTTT.

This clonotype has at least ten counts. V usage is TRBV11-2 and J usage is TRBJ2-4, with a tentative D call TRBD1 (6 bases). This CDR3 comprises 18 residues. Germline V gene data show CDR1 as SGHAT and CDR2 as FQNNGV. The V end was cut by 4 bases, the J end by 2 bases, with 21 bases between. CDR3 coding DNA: TGTGCCAGCAGCTCAGGGGCCAGGGGCCCGCTTCCCAAAAACATTCAGTACTTC. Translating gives CASSSGARGPLPKNIQYF.

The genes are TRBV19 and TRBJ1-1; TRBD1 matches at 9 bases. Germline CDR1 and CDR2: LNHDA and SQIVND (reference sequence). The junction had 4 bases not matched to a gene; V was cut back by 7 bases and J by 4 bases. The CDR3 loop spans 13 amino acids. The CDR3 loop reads CASIPQGATEAFF. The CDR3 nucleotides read TGTGCCAGTATCCCACAGGGGGCCACTGAAGCTTTCTTT.

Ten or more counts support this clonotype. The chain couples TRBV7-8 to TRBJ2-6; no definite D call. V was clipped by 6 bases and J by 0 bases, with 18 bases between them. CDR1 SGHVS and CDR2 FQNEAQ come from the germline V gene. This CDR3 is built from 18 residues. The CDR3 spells CASRTIREKSSGANVLTF. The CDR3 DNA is TGTGCCAGCAGAACAATAAGAGAAAAGAGCTCTGGGGCCAACGTCCTGACTTTC.

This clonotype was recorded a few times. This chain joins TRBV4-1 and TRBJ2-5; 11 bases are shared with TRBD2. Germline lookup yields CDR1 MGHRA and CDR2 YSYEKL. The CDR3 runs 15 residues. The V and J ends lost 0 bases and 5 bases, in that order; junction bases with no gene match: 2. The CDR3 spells CASSQDPSGRETQYF. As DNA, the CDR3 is TGCGCCAGCAGCCAAGATCCTAGCGGGAGGGAGACCCAGTACTTC.

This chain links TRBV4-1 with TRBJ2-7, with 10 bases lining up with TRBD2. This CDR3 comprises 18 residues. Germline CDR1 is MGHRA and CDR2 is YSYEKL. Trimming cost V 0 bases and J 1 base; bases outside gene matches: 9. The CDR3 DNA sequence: TGCGCCAGCAGCCAAGATCGGCTAGCGGGAGAGATGTCCTACGAGCAGTACTTC. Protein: CASSQDRLAGEMSYEQYF.

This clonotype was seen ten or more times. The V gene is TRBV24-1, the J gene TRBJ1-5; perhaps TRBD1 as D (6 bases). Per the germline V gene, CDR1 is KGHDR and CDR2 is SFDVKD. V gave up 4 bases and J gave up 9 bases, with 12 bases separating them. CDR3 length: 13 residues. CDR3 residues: CATSDAQGRPQHF. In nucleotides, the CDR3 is TGTGCCACCAGTGACGCACAGGGAAGGCCCCAGCATTTT.

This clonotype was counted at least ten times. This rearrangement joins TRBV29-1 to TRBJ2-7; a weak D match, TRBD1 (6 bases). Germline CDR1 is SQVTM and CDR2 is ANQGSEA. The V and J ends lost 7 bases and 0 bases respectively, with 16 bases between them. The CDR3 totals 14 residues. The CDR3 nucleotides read TGCAGCGCCACAGACAGGTCCCTCTCCTACGAGCAGTACTTC. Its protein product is CSATDRSLSYEQYF.

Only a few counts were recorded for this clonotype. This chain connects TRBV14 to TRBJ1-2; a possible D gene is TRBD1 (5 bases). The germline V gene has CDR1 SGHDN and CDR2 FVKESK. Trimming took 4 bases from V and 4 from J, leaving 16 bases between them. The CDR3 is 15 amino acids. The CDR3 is CASSPRGTLGYGYTF. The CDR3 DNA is TGTGCCAGCAGCCCGCGGGGCACCCTCGGCTATGGCTACACCTTC.

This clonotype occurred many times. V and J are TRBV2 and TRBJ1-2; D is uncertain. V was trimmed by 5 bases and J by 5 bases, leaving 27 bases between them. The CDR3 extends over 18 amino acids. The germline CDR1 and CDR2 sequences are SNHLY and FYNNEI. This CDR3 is CASSQTGDEKAGPYGYTF. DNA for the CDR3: TGTGCCAGCAGTCAAACTGGGGATGAAAAGGCGGGCCCTTATGGCTACACCTTC.

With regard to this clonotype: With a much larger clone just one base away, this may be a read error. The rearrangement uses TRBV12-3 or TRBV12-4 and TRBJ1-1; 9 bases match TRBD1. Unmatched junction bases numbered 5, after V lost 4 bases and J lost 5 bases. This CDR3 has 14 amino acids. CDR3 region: CASSCRQGVTEAFF. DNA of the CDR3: TGTGCCAGCAGTTGCCGACAGGGGGTGACTGAAGCTTTCTTT.

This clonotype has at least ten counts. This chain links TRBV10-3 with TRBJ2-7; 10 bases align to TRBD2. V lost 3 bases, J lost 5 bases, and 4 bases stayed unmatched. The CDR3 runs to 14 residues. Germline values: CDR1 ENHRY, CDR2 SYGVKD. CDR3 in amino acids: CAISDKAGGNEQYF. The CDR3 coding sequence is TGTGCCATCAGTGATAAAGCGGGAGGGAACGAGCAGTACTTC.

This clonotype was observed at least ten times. The CDR3 loop reads CASGGGHYEQYF. In DNA form, the CDR3 reads TGTGCCAGCGGGGGTGGGCACTACGAGCAGTACTTC. V gene TRBV9 combines with J gene TRBJ2-7; either TRBD1 or TRBD2 may supply D (5 bases each). The CDR3 runs to 12 residues. Germline CDR1 SGDLS, CDR2 YYNGEE. V lost 7 bases, J lost 3 bases, and 11 bases lay in between. Supplemented by reference TRBV9 and TRBJ2-7, the full variable domain reads DSGVTQTPKHLITATGQRVTLRCSPRSGDLSVYWYQQSLDQGLQFLIQYYNGEERAKGNILERFSAQQFPDLHSELNLSSLELGDSALYFCASGGGHYEQYFGPGTRLTVT.

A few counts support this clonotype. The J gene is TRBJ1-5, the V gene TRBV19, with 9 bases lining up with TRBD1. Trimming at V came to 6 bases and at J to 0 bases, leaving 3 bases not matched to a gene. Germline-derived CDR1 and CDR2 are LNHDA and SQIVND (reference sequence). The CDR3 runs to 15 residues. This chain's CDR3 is CASRGDRDSNQPQHF. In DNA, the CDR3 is TGTGCCAGTAGGGGGGACAGGGATAGCAATCAGCCCCAGCATTTT.

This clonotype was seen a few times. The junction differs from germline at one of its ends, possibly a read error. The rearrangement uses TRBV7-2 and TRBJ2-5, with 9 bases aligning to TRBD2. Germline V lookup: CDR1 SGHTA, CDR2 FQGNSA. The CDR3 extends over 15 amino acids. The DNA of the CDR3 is TGTGCCAGCAGCTTAGGTGGCGGGAGGGGAGAGGCCCAGTACTTC. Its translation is CASSLGGGRGEAQYF. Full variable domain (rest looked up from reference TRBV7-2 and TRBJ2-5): GAGVSQSPSNKVTEKGKDVELRCDPISGHTALYWYRQSLGQGLEFLIYFQGNSAPDKSGLPSDRFSAERTGGSVSTLTIQRTQQEDSAVYLCASSLGGGRGEAQYFGPGTRLLVL.

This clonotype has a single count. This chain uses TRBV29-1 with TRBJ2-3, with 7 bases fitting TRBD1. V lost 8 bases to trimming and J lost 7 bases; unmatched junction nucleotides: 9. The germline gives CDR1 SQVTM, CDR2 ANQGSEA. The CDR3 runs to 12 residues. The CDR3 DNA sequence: TGCAGCACCCGGGACAGTAGGTATACGCAGTATTTT. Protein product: CSTRDSRYTQYF.

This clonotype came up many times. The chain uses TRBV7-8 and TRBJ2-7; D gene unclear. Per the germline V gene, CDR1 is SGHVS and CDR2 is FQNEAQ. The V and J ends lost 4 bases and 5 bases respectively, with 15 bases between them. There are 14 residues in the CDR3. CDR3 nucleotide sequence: TGTGCCAGCAGCTGGAGCTTAATGGGCCACGAGCAGTACTTC. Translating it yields CASSWSLMGHEQYF.

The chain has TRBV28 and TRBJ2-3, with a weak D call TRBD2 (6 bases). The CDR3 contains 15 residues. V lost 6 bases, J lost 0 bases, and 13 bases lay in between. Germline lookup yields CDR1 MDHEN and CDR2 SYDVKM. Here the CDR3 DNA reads TGTGCCAGCAGGCGGGGCAGGCTGAGCACAGATACGCAGTATTTT. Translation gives CASRRGRLSTDTQYF.